These 18 T cell receptor beta chains came from one sample sequenced in a study of human T cells and chemical hapten exposure. One entry per CDR3 protein results from TCRdb running MiXCR on the RACE reads. The sample lists some 65,000 distinct CDR3 sequences; about 6.5% were seen once. Indicated time point: healthy volunteer bleed at 6 weeks. Unfractionated whole blood was the source from which total RNA was extracted. The material sequenced was whole blood. The receptors shown here come from a female donor in good health. Some clones in this sample may be carry-over from other donors' samples.

In its sample, this clonotype was seen a few times. In nucleotides, the CDR3 is TGTGCCAGCAGTTTAGTCTTGGGTCGGTCGGGAGAAAAACTGTTTTTT. As protein: CASSLVLGRSGEKLFF. The V call is TRBV27, the J call TRBJ1-4; D unclear. The length of the CDR3 is 16 residues. Germline V CDR1 and CDR2: MNHEY, SMNVEV (reference sequence). V lost 2 bases and J 8 bases, leaving 18 bases between the germline ends.

The chain has TRBV27 and TRBJ1-5, with unresolved D. CDR1 and CDR2 (germline): MNHEY, SMNVEV (reference sequence). V dropped 1 base and J dropped 1 base, with 14 bases sitting between them. The CDR3 sequence is 17 residues long. CDR3 region: CASSLYGRLGSNQPQHF. CDR3 sequence (DNA): TGTGCCAGCAGTTTATATGGACGCCTAGGCAGCAATCAGCCCCAGCATTTT.

A remark on this clonotype: One base away lies a much larger clone, so this may be a sequencing read error. This chain joins TRBV7-2 and TRBJ2-1, with D hard to call. CDR1 SGHTA and CDR2 FQGNSA come from the germline V gene. The CDR3 is 16 amino acids. The CDR3 region has the DNA TGTGCCAGCAGCTTAGACAGTTTCGGGTATAACAATGGGCAGTTCTTC. Translated: CASSLDSFGYNNGQFF.

This clonotype appeared a few times. The V call is TRBV28, the J call TRBJ1-2; tentatively, D is TRBD1 (5 bases). V gave up 7 bases and J gave up 4 bases, with 19 bases separating them. CDR3 size: 15 residues. Looked up from germline, CDR1 is MDHEN and CDR2 is SYDVKM. CDR3 loop: CASTDDRGSGYGYTF. The CDR3 DNA follows: TGTGCCAGCACTGATGACAGAGGCTCTGGCTATGGCTACACCTTC.

The chain combines TRBV20-1 with TRBJ2-2; 8 bases are shared with TRBD2. The CDR3 totals 16 residues. J was trimmed by 3 bases and V by 0 bases; bases with no gene match: 6. The germline CDR1 and CDR2 sequences are DFQATT and SNEGSKA (reference sequence). CDR3 coding DNA: TGCAGTGCTAGAGACGCGGGAGGCCTTGACACCGGGGAGCTGTTTTTT. This gives the protein CSARDAGGLDTGELFF.

As to this clonotype: This may arise from a read error, as a much more abundant clone is one base away. A read error is likely, as this CDR3 ends without the conserved phenylalanine or tryptophan. The chain is built from TRBV27 and TRBJ1-3; D is perhaps TRBD1 (6 bases). The CDR3 consists of 15 residues. V dropped 4 bases and J dropped 2 bases, with 12 bases sitting between them. Germline V gene lookup returns CDR1 MNHEY and CDR2 SMNVEV (reference sequence). The CDR3 coding sequence is TGTGCCAGCAGTTACTCGGGACACCCTGGAAACACCATATATTAT. This sequence encodes CASSYSGHPGNTIYY.

The sample holds many counts of this clonotype. The chain combines TRBV29-1 with TRBJ1-1; perhaps TRBD1 as D (6 bases). CDR3 length equals 13 residues. With 0 bases removed from V and 10 bases from J, the gap between germline ends came to 15 bases. Germline CDR1 reads SQVTM; CDR2 reads ANQGSEA. DNA of the CDR3: TGCAGCGTTGAAGAGGGTCAGGGGAGGGTAGCTTTCTTT. Its protein product is CSVEEGQGRVAFF.

This sequence joins TRBV9 and TRBJ2-3; a weak D match, TRBD1 (5 bases). The germline CDR1 and CDR2 sequences are SGDLS and YYNGEE. This CDR3 is built from 13 residues. Trimming took off 3 bases at V and 6 bases at J, with 11 bases between the two ends. The CDR3 bases are TGTGCCAGCAGCGCAGAGGCAGGGGATACGCAGTATTTT. Its translation: CASSAEAGDTQYF.

This clonotype was observed a few times. The CDR3 sequence: CASSLAPSYEQYF. The CDR3 nucleotides are TGTGCCAGCAGTTTGGCCCCGTCCTACGAGCAGTACTTC. The chain is built from TRBV12-3 or TRBV12-4 and TRBJ2-7; D is unclear. Trimming took 3 bases from V and 1 from J, leaving 7 bases between them. The CDR3 contains 13 residues.

Ten or more counts support this clonotype. V is TRBV20-1 and J is TRBJ2-2; TRBD2 matches 7 bases. The CDR3 loop spans 13 amino acids. CDR1 is DFQATT and CDR2 is SNEGSKA in the germline V gene (reference sequence). Trimming removed 6 bases from V and 4 bases from J; junction bases left unmatched: 5. CDR3 region: CSASREGTGELFF. The DNA of the CDR3 is TGCAGTGCGTCTAGGGAGGGCACCGGGGAGCTGTTTTTT.

This clonotype was found many times. The rearrangement links TRBV9 to TRBJ2-5, with 12 bases matching TRBD2. In germline, CDR1 is SGDLS, CDR2 YYNGEE. J lost 2 bases, V lost 4 bases, and 6 bases had no gene match. The CDR3 is 16 residues long. The CDR3 sequence is CASSHELAGGQETQYF. CDR3 in DNA: TGTGCCAGCAGCCATGAGCTAGCGGGAGGGCAAGAGACCCAGTACTTC.

This clonotype was observed at least ten times. The CDR3, as DNA: TGTGCCAGCAGTTTAGGGGGTTTCGGGACAGATACGCAGTATTTT. Translating it yields CASSLGGFGTDTQYF. The V and J genes are TRBV27 and TRBJ2-3; D is perhaps TRBD1 or TRBD2 (5 bases each). CDR3 length: 15 amino acids. Trimming pared 2 bases from V and 3 bases from J, leaving 12 bases between. Germline CDR1 MNHEY, CDR2 SMNVEV (reference sequence).

In its sample, this clonotype was seen a few times. The chain links TRBV28 to TRBJ2-7; 9 bases map to TRBD2. Germline assignment: CDR1 MDHEN and CDR2 SYDVKM. V was pared by 6 bases and J by 5 bases, with 2 bases of the junction left unmatched. CDR3 size: 12 residues. The CDR3 bases are TGTGCCAGCAGATTAGCGGGAGACGAGCAGTACTTC. Its protein is CASRLAGDEQYF.

This clonotype was observed many times. J is TRBJ2-7 and V is TRBV12-3 or TRBV12-4; D is perhaps TRBD1 (6 bases). V lost 6 bases to trimming and J lost 8 bases, with 17 bases between them. This CDR3 contains 13 residues. CDR3 residues: CASSSDSPVKQYF. CDR3 DNA sequence: TGTGCCAGCAGCTCGGACAGTCCTGTGAAGCAGTACTTC.

This clonotype was seen many times. The chain couples TRBV6-1 to TRBJ2-5, with D perhaps matching TRBD2 (5 bases). Looked up from germline, CDR1 is MNHNS and CDR2 is SASEGT. This CDR3 contains 13 residues. V lost 4 bases and J 7 bases, leaving 13 bases between the germline ends. CDR3 coding DNA: TGTGCCAGCAGTGTCGGGGAGAAACGGACCCAGTACTTC. Its translation is CASSVGEKRTQYF.

This chain connects TRBV28 to TRBJ1-4, with D possibly being TRBD1 (5 bases). Germline CDR1 reads MDHEN; CDR2 reads SYDVKM. CDR3 length: 13 amino acids. Trimming shortened V by 3 bases and J by 8 bases, and 10 bases separated the two germline ends. The chain's CDR3 is CASSLGRGEKLFF. CDR3 sequence (DNA): TGTGCCAGCAGTTTGGGGCGCGGGGAAAAACTGTTTTTT.

This clonotype has a count of ten or more. The J gene is TRBJ2-6, the V gene TRBV20-1; D possibly corresponds to TRBD1 (5 bases). Germline loops: CDR1 DFQATT, CDR2 SNEGSKA (reference sequence). The V gene lost 3 bases and the J gene lost 0 bases, with 21 bases spanning the gap. The CDR3 spans 19 residues. The CDR3 nucleotides are TGCAGTGCTAGTGCGGAAAGGGGCTCGGGCCACTCTGGGGCCAACGTCCTGACTTTC. The encoded protein is CSASAERGSGHSGANVLTF.

The genes are TRBV11-2 and TRBJ2-5, with a tentative D call TRBD2 (5 bases). In germline, CDR1 is SGHAT, CDR2 FQNNGV. This CDR3 comprises 16 residues. Trimming pared 2 bases from V and 2 bases from J, leaving 15 bases between. CDR3 loop: CASSLLSGRRQETQYF. The CDR3 DNA reads as TGTGCCAGCAGCTTATTAAGTGGCAGGAGGCAAGAGACCCAGTACTTC.